The 14 T cell receptor beta chains presented below share a single source sample, sequenced in a study of CD8 T cells in Susac syndrome. When the RNA was reverse transcribed, random hexamers were used with an input of roughly 0.5 to 1 ug. TCRdb reprocessed the immunoSEQ multiplex PCR reads via MiXCR and lists one record per CDR3 protein. Here the sample spans under 200,000 distinct CDR3 sequences, 94% being singletons. Material: CD4+ T cells from PBMCs. The receptor source for this set is a human donor with Susac syndrome.

The chain recombines TRBV27 with TRBJ1-6; 9 nucleotides match TRBD1. CDR1 is MNHEY, CDR2 SMNVEV, per germline (reference sequence). After removal of 6 bases from V and 6 bases from J, the junction contained 3 bases not matched to a gene. The length of the CDR3 is 14 residues. The CDR3 DNA reads TGTGCCAGCAGCGGGACAGGGATTAATTCACCCCTCCACTTT. As protein: CASSGTGINSPLHF.

The rearrangement links TRBV29-1 to TRBJ1-3; D is possibly TRBD1 (5 bases). Trimming took 7 bases from V and 2 from J, leaving 12 bases between them. The length of the CDR3 is 13 residues. Per the germline V gene, CDR1 is SQVTM and CDR2 is ANQGSEA. CDR3 DNA sequence: TGCAGCGCCCTCAGGGATACTGGAAACACCATATATTTT. This sequence encodes CSALRDTGNTIYF. The full variable domain, in which reference TRBV29-1 and TRBJ1-3 provide the parts outside the CDR3, is SAVISQKPSRDICQRGTSLTIQCQVDSQVTMMFWYRQQPGQSLTLIATANQGSEATYESGFVIDKFPISRPNLTFSTLTVSNMSPEDSSIYLCSALRDTGNTIYFGEGSWLTVV.

This sequence joins TRBV9 and TRBJ2-1; maybe TRBD2 (7 bases). CDR3 size: 15 residues. Germline CDR1 reads SGDLS; CDR2 reads YYNGEE. V gave up 0 bases and J gave up 4 bases, with 11 bases separating them. Here the CDR3 reads CASSVEGGPYNEQFF. DNA for the CDR3: TGTGCCAGCAGCGTAGAGGGGGGGCCGTACAATGAGCAGTTCTTC.

The chain employs TRBV24-1 and TRBJ2-1; 10 bases agree with TRBD1. The CDR3 loop spans 15 amino acids. Germline V gene lookup returns CDR1 KGHDR and CDR2 SFDVKD. Trimming took 4 bases from V and 8 from J; bases not matched to a gene: 7. CDR3 bases: TGTGCCACCAGTGACCCGGGACAGGGGTCCGATGAGCAGTTCTTC. It encodes CATSDPGQGSDEQFF.

The chain links TRBV2 to TRBJ1-5; maybe TRBD1 (5 bases). This CDR3 has 13 residues. The V end was cut by 4 bases, the J end by 7 bases, with 11 bases between. From germline, CDR1 is SNHLY and CDR2 FYNNEI. As DNA, the CDR3 is TGTGCCAGCAGTGCAGGGATGGACCAGCCCCAGCATTTT. This codes for CASSAGMDQPQHF. Complete variable domain (other parts from reference TRBV2 and TRBJ1-5): EPEVTQTPSHQVTQMGQEVILRCVPISNHLYFYWYRQILGQKVEFLVSFYNNEISEKSEIFDDQFSVERPDGSNFTLKIRSTKLEDSAMYFCASSAGMDQPQHFGDGTRLSIL.

This clonotype appeared once. V usage is TRBV3-1 and J usage is TRBJ1-2; D gene uncertain. In germline, CDR1 is LGHDT, CDR2 YNNKEL (reference sequence). V lost 5 bases and J 3 bases, leaving 13 bases between the germline ends. The CDR3 spans 14 residues. Here the CDR3 reads CASSLDGPYYGYTF. CDR3 in DNA: TGTGCCAGCAGCTTAGATGGACCGTACTATGGCTACACCTTC.

In DNA, the CDR3 is TGCGCCAGCAGCCACGCGCGGGGGGATTACGAGCAGTACTTC. Translated, it gives CASSHARGDYEQYF. The chain employs TRBV4-3 and TRBJ2-7; TRBD2 matches at 8 bases. Losses at the gene ends were 3 bases for V and 4 bases for J; bases not matched to a gene: 5. Germline-derived CDR1 and CDR2 are LGHNA and YSLEER. The CDR3 totals 14 residues.

This chain joins TRBV7-8 and TRBJ2-7; 8 bases fit TRBD2. V lost 2 bases and J lost 2; bases outside the gene matches: 2. This CDR3 has 14 amino acids. Per the germline V gene, CDR1 is SGHVS and CDR2 is FQNEAQ. The CDR3 reads CASSLRGGPYEQYF. The CDR3 nucleotides read TGTGCCAGCAGCTTACGCGGGGGGCCCTACGAGCAGTACTTC.

The genes are TRBV25-1 and TRBJ1-2; D is unclear. Per the germline V gene, CDR1 is MGHDK and CDR2 is SYGVNS. The V end was cut by 2 bases, the J end by 2 bases, with 9 bases between. CDR3 length equals 14 residues. The CDR3 DNA follows: TGTGCCAGCAGTGAACCGGACCGAAACTATGGCTACACCTTC. Protein product: CASSEPDRNYGYTF.

The J gene is TRBJ2-2, the V gene TRBV9; tentatively, D is TRBD1 or TRBD2 (6 bases each). Germline loops: CDR1 SGDLS, CDR2 YYNGEE. This CDR3 is built from 16 residues. Trimming left V 0 bases short and J 4 bases short, with 13 bases between. In DNA form, the CDR3 reads TGTGCCAGCAGCGTAGCCCTGGGGGGCCGCACCGGGGAGCTGTTTTTT. This encodes CASSVALGGRTGELFF.

The table lists this clonotype with a count of one. This chain links TRBV29-1 with TRBJ2-7, with D perhaps TRBD2 (5 bases). Germline loops: CDR1 SQVTM, CDR2 ANQGSEA. This CDR3 contains 13 residues. Trimming took off 4 bases at V and 0 bases at J, with 10 bases between the two ends. DNA of the CDR3: TGCAGCGTTGGCGGACTGACCTCCTACGAGCAGTACTTC. Its protein is CSVGGLTSYEQYF.

The chain combines TRBV25-1 with TRBJ2-7; D ambiguous. Looked up from germline, CDR1 is MGHDK and CDR2 is SYGVNS. V dropped 2 bases and J dropped 8 bases, with 10 bases sitting between them. The CDR3 is 12 residues long. The CDR3: CASSEGYGKQYF. The CDR3 DNA sequence: TGTGCCAGCAGTGAAGGGTACGGAAAGCAGTACTTC.

This chain joins TRBV27 and TRBJ2-1; D is possibly TRBD2 (5 bases). The CDR3 has 14 residues. The ends were cut back, 0 bases at V and 4 bases at J, with 7 bases in the middle. Germline CDR1 MNHEY, CDR2 SMNVEV (reference sequence). DNA of the CDR3: TGTGCCAGCAGTTTATCGAGAGGGTACAATGAGCAGTTCTTC. Protein: CASSLSRGYNEQFF.

The rearrangement uses TRBV7-3 and TRBJ1-1; D possibly corresponds to TRBD1 (5 bases). V was clipped by 5 bases and J by 7 bases, with 14 bases between them. The CDR3 has 13 residues. CDR1 SGHTA and CDR2 FQGTGA come from the germline V gene. The CDR3 DNA follows: TGTGCCAGCAGCCAGACCTTGCAGGGTGAAGCTTTCTTT. This sequence encodes CASSQTLQGEAFF.